This T cell receptor (beta chain) was captured in a study of T cells in Graves' hyperthyroidism and ophthalmopathy. This clonotype has just one count. TCR beta CDR3 sequences were amplified from RNA transcripts. The TCR CDR3 was amplified in a first-round RT-PCR using the HTBI primer set. TCRdb re-analysed the multiplex PCR reads in MiXCR, keeping a single row per CDR3 protein. The data show under 350,000 distinct CDR3 sequences, around 23% seen once. V lost 0 bases to trimming and J lost 0 bases, with 7 bases between them. The germline gives CDR1 SGDLS, CDR2 YYNGEE. This CDR3 has 15 amino acids. The genes are TRBV9 and TRBJ1-5; D gene ambiguous. The sequence was collected from a woman aged 50 to 65 with Graves' hyperthyroidism. The sample taken for sequencing was blood. The CDR3 region is CASSVDSNSNQPQHF. The CDR3 bases are TGTGCCAGCAGCGTAGATTCCAATAGCAATCAGCCCCAGCATTTT.